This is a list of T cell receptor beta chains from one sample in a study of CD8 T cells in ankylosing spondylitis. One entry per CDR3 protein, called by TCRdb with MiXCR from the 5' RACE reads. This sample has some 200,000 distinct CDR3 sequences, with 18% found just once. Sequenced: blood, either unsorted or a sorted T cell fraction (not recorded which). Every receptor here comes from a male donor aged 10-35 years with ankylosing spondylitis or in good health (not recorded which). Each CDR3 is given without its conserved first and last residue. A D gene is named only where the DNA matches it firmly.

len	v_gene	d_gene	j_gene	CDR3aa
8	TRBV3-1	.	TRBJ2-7	ASGLYEQY
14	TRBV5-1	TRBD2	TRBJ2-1	ASSPSRAGVNNEQF
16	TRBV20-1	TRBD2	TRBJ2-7	SASLIGTSGGTLYEQY
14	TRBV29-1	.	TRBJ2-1	SVEDNSGRGPNEQF
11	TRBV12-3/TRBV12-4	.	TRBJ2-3	ASSVGAADTQY
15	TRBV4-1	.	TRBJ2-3	ASSPIESTATTDTQY
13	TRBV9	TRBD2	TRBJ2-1	ASSGGLALYNEQF
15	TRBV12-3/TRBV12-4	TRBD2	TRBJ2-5	ASSPSGAGGPQETQY
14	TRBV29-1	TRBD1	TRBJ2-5	SVEDRTGTGPETQY
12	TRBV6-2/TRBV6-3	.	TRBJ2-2	ASSYDGVTGELF
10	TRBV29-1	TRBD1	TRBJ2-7	SVASPGGRQY
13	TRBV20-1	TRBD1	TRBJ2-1	SARAGTGLYNEQF
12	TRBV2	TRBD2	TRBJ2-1	ASSPGLAGAGQF
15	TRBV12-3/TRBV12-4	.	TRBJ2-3	ASSLIGLAGSPDTQY
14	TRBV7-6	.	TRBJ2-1	ASSVRGGGSWNEQF
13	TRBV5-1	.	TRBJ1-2	ASSPERGRGYGYT
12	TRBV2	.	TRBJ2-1	ASSAYSSYNEQF
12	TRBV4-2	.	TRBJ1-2	ASSQGTLHYGYT
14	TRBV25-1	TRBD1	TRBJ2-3	ASSAIPDRGRDTQY
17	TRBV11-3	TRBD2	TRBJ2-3	ASSPTGTSGTPCTDTQY
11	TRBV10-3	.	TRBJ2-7	AIKPGPNYEQY
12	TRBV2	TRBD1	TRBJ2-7	ASSATGGLYEQY